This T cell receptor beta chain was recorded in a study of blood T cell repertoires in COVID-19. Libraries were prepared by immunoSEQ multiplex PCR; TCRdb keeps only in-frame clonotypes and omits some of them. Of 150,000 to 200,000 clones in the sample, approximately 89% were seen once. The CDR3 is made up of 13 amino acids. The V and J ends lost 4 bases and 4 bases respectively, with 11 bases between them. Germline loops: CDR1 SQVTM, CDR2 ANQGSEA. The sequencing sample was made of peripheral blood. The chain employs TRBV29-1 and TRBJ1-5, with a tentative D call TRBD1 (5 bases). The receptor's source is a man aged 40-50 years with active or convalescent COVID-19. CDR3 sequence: CSVGTGGNQPQHF. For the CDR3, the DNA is TGCAGCGTTGGAACCGGGGGGAATCAGCCCCAGCATTTT. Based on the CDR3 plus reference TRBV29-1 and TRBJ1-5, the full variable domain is SAVISQKPSRDICQRGTSLTIQCQVDSQVTMMFWYRQQPGQSLTLIATANQGSEATYESGFVIDKFPISRPNLTFSTLTVSNMSPEDSSIYLCSVGTGGNQPQHFGDGTRLSIL.